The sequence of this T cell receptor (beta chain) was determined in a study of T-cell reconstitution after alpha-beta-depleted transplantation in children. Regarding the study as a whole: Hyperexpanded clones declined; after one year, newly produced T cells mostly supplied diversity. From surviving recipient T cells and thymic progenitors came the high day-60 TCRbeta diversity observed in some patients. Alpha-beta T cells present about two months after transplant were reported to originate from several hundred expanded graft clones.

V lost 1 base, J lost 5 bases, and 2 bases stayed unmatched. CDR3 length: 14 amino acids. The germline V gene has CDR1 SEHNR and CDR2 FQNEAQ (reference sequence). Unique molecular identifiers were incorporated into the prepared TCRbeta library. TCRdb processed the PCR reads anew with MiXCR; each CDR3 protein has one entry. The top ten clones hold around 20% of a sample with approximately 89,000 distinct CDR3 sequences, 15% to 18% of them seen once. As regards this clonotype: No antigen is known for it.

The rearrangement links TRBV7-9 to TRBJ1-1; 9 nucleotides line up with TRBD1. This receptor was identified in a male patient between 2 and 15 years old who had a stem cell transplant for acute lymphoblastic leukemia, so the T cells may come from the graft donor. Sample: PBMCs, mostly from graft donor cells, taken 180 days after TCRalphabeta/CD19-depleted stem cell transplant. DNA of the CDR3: TGTGCCAGCAGCTTAGGGGACAGGGTGACTGAAGCTTTCTTT. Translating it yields CASSLGDRVTEAFF.